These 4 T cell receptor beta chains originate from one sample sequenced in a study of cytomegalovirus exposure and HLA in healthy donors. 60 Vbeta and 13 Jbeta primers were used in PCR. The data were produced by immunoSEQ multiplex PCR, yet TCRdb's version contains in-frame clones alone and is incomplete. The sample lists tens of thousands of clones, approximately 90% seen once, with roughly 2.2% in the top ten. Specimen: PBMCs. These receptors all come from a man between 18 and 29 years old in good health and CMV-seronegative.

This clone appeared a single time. CDR3 protein: CASRSTGGKSYEQYF. The DNA of the CDR3 is TGTGCCAGCAGGTCTACAGGGGGTAAAAGCTACGAGCAGTACTTC. The chain carries TRBV28 and TRBJ2-7, with 8 nucleotides matching TRBD1. The germline gives CDR1 MDHEN, CDR2 SYDVKM. J was trimmed by 3 bases and V by 6 bases; bases with no gene match: 10. The CDR3 is 15 amino acids.

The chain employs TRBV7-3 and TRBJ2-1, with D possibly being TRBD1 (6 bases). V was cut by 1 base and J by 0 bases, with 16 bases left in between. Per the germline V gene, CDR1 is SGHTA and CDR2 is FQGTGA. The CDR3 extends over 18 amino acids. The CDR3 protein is CASSLRASRGSSYNEQFF. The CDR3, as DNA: TGTGCCAGCAGCTTAAGAGCCTCCAGGGGCAGCTCCTACAATGAGCAGTTCTTC.

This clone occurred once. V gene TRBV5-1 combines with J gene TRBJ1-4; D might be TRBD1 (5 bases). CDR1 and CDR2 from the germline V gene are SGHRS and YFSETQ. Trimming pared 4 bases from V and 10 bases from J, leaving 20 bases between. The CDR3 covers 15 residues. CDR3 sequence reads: CASSQGGTEDGKLFF. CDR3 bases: TGCGCCAGCAGCCAGGGAGGGACGGAAGATGGAAAACTGTTTTTT.

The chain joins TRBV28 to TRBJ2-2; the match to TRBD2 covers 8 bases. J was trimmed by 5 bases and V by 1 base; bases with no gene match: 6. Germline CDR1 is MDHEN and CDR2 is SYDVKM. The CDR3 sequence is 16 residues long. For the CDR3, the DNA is TGTGCCAGCAGTTTATTGTCTAGCGGGCCAACCGGGGAGCTGTTTTTT. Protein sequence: CASSLLSSGPTGELFF.